This TCR beta chain stems from a study of human T cells and chemical hapten exposure. Whole-study findings and limits: After DPC sensitization, TCRs above 1 in 1000 frequency showed no change.

About this clonotype: The antigen is not known.

TCRdb analysed the RACE reads with MiXCR anew, one entry per CDR3 protein. The sample comprises roughly 180,000 distinct CDR3 sequences, about 22% of which are singletons, and under 7.5% rests with the top ten. This sample's time point: patch test 1, 2 weeks after DPC sensitization. Treatment of the sample: therapeutic diphenylcyclopropenone sensitization with weekly scalp DPC. Germline V lookup: CDR1 MNHEY, CDR2 SMNVEV (reference sequence). Trimming cost V 5 bases and J 4 bases, with 20 bases left between them. The CDR3 extends over 16 amino acids. This rearrangement joins TRBV27 to TRBJ1-2, with a weak D call TRBD1 (6 bases). The starting material was whole blood, obtained in connection with sensitization to the hapten diphenylcyclopropenone (DPC). The source of this sequence is a woman aged 45 to 65 with alopecia areata. Some clones in this sample may be carry-over from other donors' samples. The CDR3 DNA is TGTGCCAGCAGTCCGAACTGGGGGGGCGCAGGCTATGGCTACACCTTC. This gives the protein CASSPNWGGAGYGYTF.